These T cell receptor beta chains were read from a single sample in a study of shared clonotypes between healthy human individuals. Assay: immunoSEQ multiplex PCR; the TCRdb copy retains only in-frame clones and omits some. This sample yields roughly 2,000,000 clones, of which approximately 92% are seen a single time; approximately 1.7% belongs to the top ten. The sample consisted of naive CD8+ T cells from PBMCs. The receptors come from a man younger than 35 in good health. Some clones in this sample may be carry-over from other donors' samples. The CDR3 runs from the conserved cysteine through the conserved F or W. The D gene is left open where the match is weak. Not every row has a clone size; where given, it reads once, few, many or a size class.

- TRBJ2-2 TRBV4-1 - TGCGCCAGCAGCCAAACACGAAACACCGGGGAGCTGTTTTTT CASSQTRNTGELFF
- TRBJ2-2 TRBV15 - TGTGCCACCAGCAGCGATTACTACAGGGATTGGACCGGGGAGCTGTTTTTT CATSSDYYRDWTGELFF
- TRBJ2-1 TRBV11-1 - TGTGCCAGCCGAGAGGCGGATCGCTCCTACAATGAGCAGTTCTTC CASREADRSYNEQFF
- TRBJ2-7 TRBV27 - TGTGCCAGCAGAGAGCGGAGCTCCTACGAGCAGTACTTC CASRERSSYEQYF
few TRBJ1-1 TRBV2 - TGTGCCAGCAGGCCGGGACAAAACACTGAAGCTTTCTTT CASRPGQNTEAFF
- TRBJ1-1 TRBV5-5 - TGTGCCAGCAGCAGAGACCCGGTGAACACTGAAGCTTTCTTT CASSRDPVNTEAFF
- TRBJ1-1 TRBV27 - TGTGCCAGCACTCCCTCCCCCGTAAGCACTGAAGCTTTCTTT CASTPSPVSTEAFF
- TRBJ2-1 TRBV28 - TGTGCCAGCAGTTTTATCTACAATGAGCAGTTCTTC CASSFIYNEQFF
- TRBJ1-1 TRBV25-1 - TGTGCCAGCAGTGAGTGGACTGCGAACACTGAAGCTTTCTTT CASSEWTANTEAFF
- TRBJ2-7 TRBV19 - TGTGCCAGTAGTATCGAATCTACAGGAATCTACGAGCAGTACTTC CASSIESTGIYEQYF
- TRBJ2-1 TRBV27 TRBD2 TGTGCCAGCAGTTTATTCGCGGGAGGGCCGCTGTCCAATGAGCAGTTCTTC CASSLFAGGPLSNEQFF
- TRBJ2-7 TRBV27 - TGTGCCAGCAGTCCCGATTACTACGAGCAGTACTTC CASSPDYYEQYF
- TRBJ1-1 TRBV28 - TGTGCCAGCAGCTTCCTGGGGGACACTGAAGCTTTCTTT CASSFLGDTEAFF
- TRBJ2-7 TRBV4-1 TRBD2 TGCGCCAGCAGCAGCTCCGAGCTAGCGGGAGTGCACGGCGAGCAGTACTTC CASSSSELAGVHGEQYF
few TRBJ1-1 TRBV6-5 - TGTGCCAGCAGCCTGACAGATATGAACACTGAAGCTTTCTTT CASSLTDMNTEAFF
- TRBJ1-2 TRBV6-5 - TGTGCCAGCAGCCCAGGACAAACTAACTATGGCTACACCTTC CASSPGQTNYGYTF
once TRBJ2-5 TRBV10-3 - TGTGCCATCAGTGAGAGGTTCCAAGAGACCCAGTACTTC CAISERFQETQYF
- TRBJ2-3 TRBV10-3 TRBD1 TGTGCCATCAGCGCTACAGGGGGCAACGCAGATACGCAGTATTTT CAISATGGNADTQYF
- TRBJ1-4 TRBV7-8 TRBD1 TGTGCCAGCAGCGAGGACAGGGGGCATGAAAAACTGTTTTTT CASSEDRGHEKLFF